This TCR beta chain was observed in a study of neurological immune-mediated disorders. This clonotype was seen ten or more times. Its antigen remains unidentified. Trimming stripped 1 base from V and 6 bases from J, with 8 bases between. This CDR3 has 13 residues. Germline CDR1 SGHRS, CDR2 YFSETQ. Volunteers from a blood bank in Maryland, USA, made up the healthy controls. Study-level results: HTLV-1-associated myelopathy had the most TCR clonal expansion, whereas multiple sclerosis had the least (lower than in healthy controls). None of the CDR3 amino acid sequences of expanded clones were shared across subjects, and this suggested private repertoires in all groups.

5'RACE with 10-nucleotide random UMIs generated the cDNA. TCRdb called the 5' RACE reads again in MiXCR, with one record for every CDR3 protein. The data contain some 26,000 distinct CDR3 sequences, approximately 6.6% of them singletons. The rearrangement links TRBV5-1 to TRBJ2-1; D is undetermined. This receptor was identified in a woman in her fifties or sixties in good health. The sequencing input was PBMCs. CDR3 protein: CASSLIEANEQFF. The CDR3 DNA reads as TGCGCCAGCAGCTTGATCGAAGCCAATGAGCAGTTCTTC.